This entry concerns a single T cell receptor (beta chain). How the authors handled the data: Cell counts per sample came from amplifying reference gene primers. Sequencing used immunoSEQ multiplex PCR; TCRdb keeps in-frame clones, though not all of them. That table supplies the V and J calls and clone size; D and trimming were determined from the DNA. The sample consists of around 35,000 clones, more than 85% of them appearing once. This entry comes from a study of blood T cell repertoires in COVID-19. The overall study: From the United States, Italy and Spain came samples of acute and convalescent COVID-19. Sample material is recorded as cDNA or gDNA derived from T cells, B-cell-depleted T cells, or PBMCs.

V lost 6 bases and J lost 10, with 15 bases in between. CDR3 length: 11 residues. Germline assignment: CDR1 DFQATT and CDR2 SNEGSKA (reference sequence). Sequencing input: peripheral blood. V is TRBV20-1 and J is TRBJ1-2, with no clear D. This TCR was recovered from a man between 70 and 80 years old with acute or convalescent COVID-19. This CDR3 is CSATAFRAYTF. In nucleotides, the CDR3 is TGCAGTGCCACAGCCTTCAGAGCCTACACCTTC.